The 7 T cell receptor beta chains below were found in one sample sequenced in a study of T cell repertoires in breast cancer. Paired alpha-beta TCRs of CD8+ T cells were analyzed by expanded emulsion RT-PCR. Blocking oligonucleotides added to a second nested PCR suppressed unpaired genes. From the emulsion pairing reads, TCRdb called clonotypes with MiXCR, one entry per CDR3 protein. This table holds approximately 40,000 distinct CDR3 sequences, 45% found once. The source material was CD8+ T cells. Receptors originate from a pool of human donors with breast cancer or a healthy control (not recorded which).

This clonotype occurred a few times. The J gene is TRBJ2-1, the V gene TRBV3-1; TRBD2 matches at 7 bases. CDR1 LGHDT and CDR2 YNNKEL come from the germline V gene (reference sequence). This CDR3 contains 15 residues. The ends lost 3 bases at V and 6 bases at J; junction bases unmatched: 8. The CDR3 reads CASSHLAVRSNEQFF. CDR3 nucleotides: TGTGCCAGCAGCCACCTAGCGGTCCGTTCCAATGAGCAGTTCTTC.

This clonotype has a handful of counts. The CDR3 region is CASSGDGYYGYTF. The CDR3 coding sequence is TGTGCCAGCAGCGGGGACGGATACTATGGCTACACCTTC. This sequence joins TRBV12-3 or TRBV12-4 and TRBJ1-2; a possible D gene is TRBD1 (5 bases). Trimming left V 6 bases short and J 3 bases short, with 11 bases between. The CDR3 is 13 residues long.

This clonotype was seen a single time. This chain uses TRBV5-1 with TRBJ1-2; possible D gene TRBD1, 5 bases. Trimming stripped 3 bases from V and 4 bases from J, with 10 bases between. The CDR3 has 13 amino acids. Germline V gene sequence: CDR1 SGHRS, CDR2 YFSETQ. The CDR3 protein is CASSYDRTYGYTF. The CDR3 DNA follows: TGCGCCAGCAGCTACGACAGAACCTATGGCTACACCTTC.

This clonotype was counted many times. The chain combines TRBV12-3 or TRBV12-4 with TRBJ1-1; D unclear. The V and J ends lost 6 bases and 8 bases respectively, with 10 bases between them. The CDR3 runs 11 residues. As DNA, the CDR3 is TGTGCCAGCAGGCGACAAGGGGAAGCTTTCTTT. This codes for CASRRQGEAFF.

This sequence joins TRBV7-2 and TRBJ2-7; no clear D. The CDR3 consists of 13 residues. CDR1 SGHTA and CDR2 FQGNSA come from the germline V gene. The germline V and J ends were trimmed by 6 bases and 5 bases, with 14 bases remaining between them. The CDR3 region has the DNA TGTGCCAGCAGTTCCTGGGATTCGGACGAGCAGTACTTC. Translation gives CASSSWDSDEQYF. The full variable domain, completed using reference TRBV7-2 and TRBJ2-7, is GAGVSQSPSNKVTEKGKDVELRCDPISGHTALYWYRQSLGQGLEFLIYFQGNSAPDKSGLPSDRFSAERTGGSVSTLTIQRTQQEDSAVYLCASSSWDSDEQYFGPGTRLTVT.

This clonotype was detected ten times or more. J is TRBJ2-3 and V is TRBV15; possibly TRBD2 for D (5 bases). The CDR3 extends over 16 amino acids. Germline V gene data show CDR1 as LNHNV and CDR2 as YYDKDF (reference sequence). V lost 5 bases and J lost 0, with 15 bases in between. CDR3 protein: CATSSRKRSSTDTQYF. CDR3 coding DNA: TGTGCCACCAGCTCCCGGAAGCGGAGTAGCACAGATACGCAGTATTTT.

This clonotype has a single count. The J gene is TRBJ2-7, the V gene TRBV15; unclear D gene. The V and J ends lost 3 bases and 1 base respectively, with 16 bases between them. The germline V gene has CDR1 LNHNV and CDR2 YYDKDF (reference sequence). This CDR3 has 16 residues. DNA for the CDR3: TGTGCCACCAGCAGCCCAAGAGTTGACGGATCCTACGAGCAGTACTTC. Amino acids: CATSSPRVDGSYEQYF.